These T cell receptor beta chains were read from a single sample in a study of beta chain features in type 1 diabetes. Sequencing used immunoSEQ multiplex PCR; TCRdb keeps in-frame clones, though not all of them. The table lists roughly 130,000 clones, around a tenth of them singletons. Sequencing was done on a sample of central memory CD4+ T cells from blood. These receptors all stem from a man younger than 30 in good health. The CDR3 runs from the conserved cysteine through the conserved F or W. The D gene is left open where the match is weak. A row's size may be missing; if present it is once, few, many or a size class.

V	D	size	J	DNA	CDR3
TRBV5-6	TRBD1	-	TRBJ1-5	TGTGCCAGCAGGTTACAGGGGGCGCCAAATCAGCCCCAGCATTTT	CASRLQGAPNQPQHF
TRBV6-5	TRBD2	-	TRBJ2-1	TGTGCCAGCAGTTCTGGGACTAGAACGGTCCATGAGCAGTTCTTC	CASSSGTRTVHEQFF
TRBV30	TRBD1	-	TRBJ2-2	TGTGCCTGGAGTGTTTCAGGGGGCACCGGGGAGCTGTTTTTT	CAWSVSGGTGELFF
TRBV12-2	-	-	TRBJ1-2	TGTGCAAGTCGCCCCCAAGGGGGGGGAGGTGGCTACACCTTC	CASRPQGGGGGYTF
TRBV2	TRBD1	-	TRBJ2-7	TGTGCCAGCAGGGTACAGGGGGGTCCCTACGAGCAGTACTTC	CASRVQGGPYEQYF
TRBV10-3	-	-	TRBJ1-1	TGTGCCATCACTACCGCGGGGAACACTGAAGCTTTCTTT	CAITTAGNTEAFF
TRBV7-6	-	few	TRBJ2-4	TGTGCCAGCAGCGCCTGGAATGATCGGGACATTCAGTACTTC	CASSAWNDRDIQYF
TRBV2	-	few	TRBJ2-1	TGTGCCAGCAGTGGCGGCCAGGGGTCCTACAATGAGCAGTTCTTC	CASSGGQGSYNEQFF
TRBV11-2	TRBD1	-	TRBJ2-1	TGTGCCAGCAGCCCTTGGGCACAGGGGGAGTACAATGAGCAGTTCTTC	CASSPWAQGEYNEQFF
TRBV7-9	-	-	TRBJ1-5	TGTGCCAGCAGCCGAGATAGCAATCAGCCCCAGCATTTT	CASSRDSNQPQHF
TRBV6-1	-	-	TRBJ1-2	TGTGCCAGCAGGGGGTCAGGGGCCATCTATGGCTACACCTTC	CASRGSGAIYGYTF
TRBV7-4	TRBD1	-	TRBJ1-4	TGTGCCAGCAGCTTCCGGACAGGGGGGAGTGAAAAACTGTTTTTT	CASSFRTGGSEKLFF
TRBV7-2	-	many	TRBJ1-5	TGTGCCAGCAGCTCCCACGGGGGAGGAGTCAATCAGCCCCAGCATTTT	CASSSHGGGVNQPQHF
TRBV5-1	-	-	TRBJ2-3	TGCGCCAGCAGCTTGGGGGGCAAGGTCCCAGATACGCAGTATTTT	CASSLGGKVPDTQYF
TRBV30	-	few	TRBJ2-5	TGTGCCTGGAGTGTAGGGATCGGAGGAGAGACCCAGTACTTC	CAWSVGIGGETQYF
TRBV19	-	-	TRBJ2-1	TGTGCCAGTAGTATTACTTCCAACAATGAGCAGTTCTTC	CASSITSNNEQFF
TRBV7-6	TRBD1	few	TRBJ1-5	TGTGCCAGCAGCTTTCAGCAGGGGGCGGGTTGGCCCCAGCATTTT	CASSFQQGAGWPQHF
TRBV7-9	-	-	TRBJ1-1	TGTGCCAGCAGCTTATATCCAGGGTTGAACACTGAAGCTTTCTTT	CASSLYPGLNTEAFF
TRBV4-1	-	few	TRBJ1-4	TGCGCCAGCAGCCAACCAGGGGAGGAAAAACTGTTTTTT	CASSQPGEEKLFF
TRBV5-4	-	-	TRBJ2-2	TGTGCCAGCCGTAGGCAGGGACTGAACACCGGGGAGCTGTTTTTT	CASRRQGLNTGELFF
TRBV7-8	-	few	TRBJ1-6	TGTGCCAGCAGCTTAAACAGGGATAATTCACCCCTCCACTTT	CASSLNRDNSPLHF
TRBV6-6	TRBD1	few	TRBJ1-6	TGTGCCAGCAGAACGGGGACAGAATCACCCCTCCACTTT	CASRTGTESPLHF
TRBV7-2	TRBD1	many	TRBJ2-3	TGTGCCAGCAGCTTAGTCGACAGGGGGCCAGATACGCAGTATTTT	CASSLVDRGPDTQYF
TRBV2	-	-	TRBJ2-5	TGTGCCAGCAGCGCCCTAGCGTTGTTACCGGAGACCCAGTACTTC	CASSALALLPETQYF
TRBV5-5	TRBD1	-	TRBJ1-6	TGTGCCAGCAGCTTGGTGTCAGGGGGCTCCTATAATTCACCCCTCCACTTT	CASSLVSGGSYNSPLHF
TRBV6-1	TRBD2	few	TRBJ2-5	TGTGCCAGCAGTAGCGGGGGGGCGGAGGAGACCCAGTACTTC	CASSSGGAEETQYF
TRBV7-9	TRBD2	many	TRBJ2-3	TGTGCCAGCAGCCCCAATCTAGCGGGGGCCACAGATACGCAGTATTTT	CASSPNLAGATDTQYF
TRBV29-1	-	few	TRBJ1-2	TGCAGCGTTGATCAGGGGCCTGGCTACACCTTC	CSVDQGPGYTF
TRBV30	-	-	TRBJ2-7	TGTGCCTGGAGCTCGTGGTACGAGCAGTACTTC	CAWSSWYEQYF
TRBV5-1	TRBD1	-	TRBJ1-2	TGCGCCAGCAGCTCGGGACAGAACTATGGCTACACCTTC	CASSSGQNYGYTF
TRBV27	TRBD1	few	TRBJ1-1	TGTGCCAGCAGTTCAATCGACAGGGATTACACTGAAGCTTTCTTT	CASSSIDRDYTEAFF
TRBV7-8	-	few	TRBJ2-2	TGTGCCAGCAGCCCCATGAACACCGGGGAGCTGTTTTTT	CASSPMNTGELFF
TRBV7-6	-	few	TRBJ1-4	TGTGCCAGCAGCCTCGGTACCACGCTTAATGAAAAACTGTTTTTT	CASSLGTTLNEKLFF
TRBV7-8	-	once	TRBJ2-7	TGTGCCAGCAGCTTTGGGCCAACCTACGAGCAGTACTTC	CASSFGPTYEQYF
TRBV11-2	TRBD1	few	TRBJ1-6	TGTGCCAGCAGTCCCAGAGGAGGTGGGACAGGGGATAATTCACCCCTCCACTTT	CASSPRGGGTGDNSPLHF
TRBV4-2	TRBD1	-	TRBJ1-4	TGTGCCAGCAGCCAAGATGCGACAGGGGCTAATGAAAAACTGTTTTTT	CASSQDATGANEKLFF
TRBV5-4	-	few	TRBJ1-1	TGTGCCAGCAGGGGACGGGGGGCGGTAGTAGACACTGAAGCTTTCTTT	CASRGRGAVVDTEAFF
TRBV11-2	TRBD1	few	TRBJ2-5	TGTGCCAGCAGCTGGGACAGGGGGCCAGAAGAGACCCAGTACTTC	CASSWDRGPEETQYF
TRBV5-6	TRBD1	many	TRBJ2-7	TGTGCCAGCAGCTTTGGACAGGGGTTGGATGAGCAGTACTTC	CASSFGQGLDEQYF
TRBV4-3	TRBD2	few	TRBJ2-3	TGCGCCAGCAGCCTCATGGGGGGGGGAGCCCGCACAGATACGCAGTATTTT	CASSLMGGGARTDTQYF
TRBV5-4	TRBD1	-	TRBJ1-5	TGTGCCAGCAGCTCAGGGGGCGCGGGTCAGCCCCAGCATTTT	CASSSGGAGQPQHF
TRBV7-2	TRBD1	few	TRBJ2-7	TGTGCCAGCAGCTTCGACAGGGCCTACGAGCAGTACTTC	CASSFDRAYEQYF
TRBV5-1	TRBD1	many	TRBJ2-7	TGCGCCAGCAGCCTTCAGACAGGGGGCTTCTACGAGCAGTACTTC	CASSLQTGGFYEQYF
TRBV4-3	-	many	TRBJ2-5	TGCGCCAGCAGCCAAGATATTGTAGGGGGGACCCAGTACTTC	CASSQDIVGGTQYF
TRBV5-4	-	-	TRBJ2-7	TGTGCCAGCAGCTTCGGCTTCGGGTACGAGCAGTACTTC	CASSFGFGYEQYF
TRBV19	TRBD1	-	TRBJ1-4	TGTGCCAGCCGGACAGGGTGGGGATACGGAAAACTGTTTTTT	CASRTGWGYGKLFF
TRBV30	TRBD2	few	TRBJ2-7	TGTGCCTGGAGACGGACTAGCGGGGGGGCCGAGCAGTACTTC	CAWRRTSGGAEQYF
TRBV5-1	-	few	TRBJ2-7	TGCGCCAGCAGCGCATTTAGCGGACACTACGAGCAGTACTTC	CASSAFSGHYEQYF
TRBV9	-	-	TRBJ1-6	TGTGCCAGCAGCCTCCGGACAGCTAATTCACCCCTCCACTTT	CASSLRTANSPLHF
TRBV6-5	-	few	TRBJ2-3	TGTGCCAGCAGTTCAGGCACAGATACGCAGTATTTT	CASSSGTDTQYF
TRBV7-3	TRBD2	-	TRBJ2-1	TGTGCCAGCAGCCTGGGACTAGTAAATGAGCAGTTCTTC	CASSLGLVNEQFF
TRBV6-1	-	-	TRBJ2-7	TGTGCCAGCACCTACGGACAGAGCCAACAGTACTTC	CASTYGQSQQYF
TRBV19	TRBD1	few	TRBJ2-1	TGTGCCTCAGCCCCCCGGACAGGGGGCTCGTATGGGTTTTTTGAGCAGTTCTTC	CASAPRTGGSYGFFEQFF
TRBV4-2	-	-	TRBJ2-6	TGTGCCAGCAGCCAAGATCGGGAGGGGGCCGGGTTTATGGCCAACGTCCTGACTTTC	CASSQDREGAGFMANVLTF
TRBV10-3	TRBD1	many	TRBJ1-2	TGTGCCATCAGCGAGGGGGCCAGGAACTATGGCTACACCTTC	CAISEGARNYGYTF